This TCR beta chain was identified in a study of Ad26.COV2.S vaccination and SARS-CoV-2 variants. Study-wide background: In the COV1001 trial, the donor was in the Ad26.COV2.S arm. The authors gave Ad26.COV2.S intramuscularly, either once or twice 56 days apart. General study findings and limits: It was found that vaccine and placebo recipients had similar non-spike TCR breadth. A substantial breadth of spike-specific CD8+ and CD4+ T cell responses after vaccination has been reported.

The method was immunoSEQ multiplex PCR; TCRdb's version includes in-frame clones alone and lacks a portion of them. The sample yields fewer than 600,000 clones, about 88% seen once. From germline, CDR1 is LNHDA and CDR2 SQIVND (reference sequence). The CDR3 loop spans 14 amino acids. J lost 2 bases, V lost 4 bases, and 3 bases had no gene match. The sample's treatment: some 19 received Ad26.COV2.S at low or high dose, single or two shots; five or six received placebo; per-sample allocation not given. At day 63 after the first vaccine or placebo injection, samples were drawn. This clone was observed a handful of times. Its antigen is unidentified.

The chain recombines TRBV19 with TRBJ2-7; 9 bases match TRBD1. Specimen: peripheral blood, collected in a trial of Ad26.COV2.S vaccine versus placebo. The sequence came from a person aged 18-60 years who received the Ad26.COV2.S COVID-19 vaccine or a placebo. The chain's CDR3 is CASSTGTGTYEQYF. The CDR3 nucleotides read TGTGCCAGTAGTACCGGGACAGGGACCTACGAGCAGTACTTC. The full variable domain, its missing parts supplied by reference TRBV19 and TRBJ2-7, is DGGITQSPKYLFRKEGQNVTLSCEQNLNHDAMYWYRQDPGQGLRLIYYSQIVNDFQKGDIAEGYSVSREKKESFPLTVTSAQKNPTAFYLCASSTGTGTYEQYFGPGTRLTVT.